These T cell receptor beta chains were read from a single sample in a study of shared clonotypes between healthy human individuals. This table comes from immunoSEQ multiplex PCR, and its TCRdb copy is limited to in-frame clones, with some not included. The sample lists approximately 2,300,000 clones, less than 95% seen once, with around 0.35% in the top ten. Sample: naive CD4+ T cells from PBMCs. All receptors derive from a man between 18 and 35 years old in good health. Some clones in this sample may be carry-over from other donors' samples. Each CDR3 is given with its conserved first and last residue. D genes are given only for firm matches. A row's size may be missing; if present it is once, few, many or a size class.

J gene: TRBJ1-1
D gene: -
clone size: few
V gene: TRBV6-5
CDR3 DNA: TGTGCCAGCAGCAAGGGTGGAACTGAAGCTTTCTTT
CDR3 protein: CASSKGGTEAFF

J gene: TRBJ2-5
D gene: TRBD2
clone size: -
V gene: TRBV5-1
CDR3 DNA: TGCGCCAGCAGCACCGGGACTAGCGGGAGCCCAGAGACCCAGTACTTC
CDR3 protein: CASSTGTSGSPETQYF

J gene: TRBJ2-7
D gene: TRBD1
clone size: -
V gene: TRBV19
CDR3 DNA: TGTGCCAGTAGTCTCCGTGGACAGGGGGGCTACGAGCAGTACTTC
CDR3 protein: CASSLRGQGGYEQYF

J gene: TRBJ2-5
D gene: -
clone size: -
V gene: TRBV28
CDR3 DNA: TGTGCCAGCAGTTTATTGGACGAGACCCAGTACTTC
CDR3 protein: CASSLLDETQYF

J gene: TRBJ2-7
D gene: -
clone size: -
V gene: TRBV7-6
CDR3 DNA: TGTGCCAGCAGCCCCCAGCTCCCCTACGAGCAGTACTTC
CDR3 protein: CASSPQLPYEQYF

J gene: TRBJ1-2
D gene: -
clone size: -
V gene: TRBV19
CDR3 DNA: TGTGCCAGTAGCTCCGACAGCTTCTATGGCTACACCTTC
CDR3 protein: CASSSDSFYGYTF

J gene: TRBJ1-2
D gene: TRBD1
clone size: -
V gene: TRBV2
CDR3 DNA: TGTGCCAGCAGTGAAGGTTACAGGGGGCTCTATGGCTACACCTTC
CDR3 protein: CASSEGYRGLYGYTF

J gene: TRBJ2-1
D gene: TRBD2
clone size: once
V gene: TRBV29-1
CDR3 DNA: TGCAGCGTCCTCGATAGCGGGAGTGAGCAGTTCTTC
CDR3 protein: CSVLDSGSEQFF

J gene: TRBJ2-7
D gene: TRBD1
clone size: -
V gene: TRBV10-3
CDR3 DNA: TGTGCCATCAGTGGGGACAGGCTCTACGAGCAGTACTTC
CDR3 protein: CAISGDRLYEQYF

J gene: TRBJ2-5
D gene: TRBD1
clone size: -
V gene: TRBV6-1
CDR3 DNA: TGTGCCAGCAGGATGGACAGGGGACGGGTAGAGACCCAGTACTTC
CDR3 protein: CASRMDRGRVETQYF

J gene: TRBJ1-2
D gene: -
clone size: -
V gene: TRBV6-5
CDR3 DNA: TGTGCCAGCAGTTCCCAGGACATCTGGGGCTACACCTTC
CDR3 protein: CASSSQDIWGYTF

J gene: TRBJ2-7
D gene: -
clone size: -
V gene: TRBV5-1
CDR3 DNA: TGCGCCAGCAGCTCCCGTCCCCGGGTGGCCTACGAGCAGTACTTC
CDR3 protein: CASSSRPRVAYEQYF

J gene: TRBJ1-1
D gene: -
clone size: -
V gene: TRBV28
CDR3 DNA: TGTGCCAGCAGCCCCACCTCCCGTGGGAGGAACACTGAAGCTTTCTTT
CDR3 protein: CASSPTSRGRNTEAFF

J gene: TRBJ2-4
D gene: -
clone size: -
V gene: TRBV9
CDR3 DNA: TGTGCCAGCAGCGTAGATGAGAGAAACATTCAGTACTTC
CDR3 protein: CASSVDERNIQYF

J gene: TRBJ2-7
D gene: TRBD1
clone size: -
V gene: TRBV6-5
CDR3 DNA: TGTGCCAGCGAGAGACAGGGGGTCTACGAGCAGTACTTC
CDR3 protein: CASERQGVYEQYF

J gene: TRBJ2-3
D gene: -
clone size: -
V gene: TRBV27
CDR3 DNA: TGTGCCAGCAGGGCCGCGGGGTCGTCAGATACGCAGTATTTT
CDR3 protein: CASRAAGSSDTQYF

J gene: TRBJ2-3
D gene: -
clone size: -
V gene: TRBV7-3
CDR3 DNA: TGTGCCAGCAGCTTGAGGGGAGACAGGAATATAGATACGCAGTATTTT
CDR3 protein: CASSLRGDRNIDTQYF

J gene: TRBJ2-7
D gene: -
clone size: -
V gene: TRBV28
CDR3 DNA: TGTGCCAGCAGTTTGATTGGGAGCGGGCTGAGCGAGCAGTACTTC
CDR3 protein: CASSLIGSGLSEQYF

J gene: TRBJ1-2
D gene: TRBD1
clone size: -
V gene: TRBV5-4
CDR3 DNA: TGTGCCAGCAGCCACTACCGGGACAGCTATGGCTACACCTTC
CDR3 protein: CASSHYRDSYGYTF

J gene: TRBJ1-1
D gene: -
clone size: few
V gene: TRBV2
CDR3 DNA: TGTGCCAGCAGTGATATGGTTAACACTGAAGCTTTCTTT
CDR3 protein: CASSDMVNTEAFF